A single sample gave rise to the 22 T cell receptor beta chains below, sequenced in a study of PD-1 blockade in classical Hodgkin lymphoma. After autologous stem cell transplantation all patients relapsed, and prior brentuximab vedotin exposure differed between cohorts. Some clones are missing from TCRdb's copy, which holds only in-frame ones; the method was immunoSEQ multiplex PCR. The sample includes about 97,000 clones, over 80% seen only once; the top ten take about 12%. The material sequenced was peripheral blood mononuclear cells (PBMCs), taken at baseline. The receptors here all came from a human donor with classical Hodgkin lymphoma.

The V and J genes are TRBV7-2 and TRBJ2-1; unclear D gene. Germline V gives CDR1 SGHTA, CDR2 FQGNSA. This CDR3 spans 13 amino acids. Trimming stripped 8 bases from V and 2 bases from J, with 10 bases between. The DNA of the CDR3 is TGTGCCAGCCCCGGTGATACCTACAATGAGCAGTTCTTC. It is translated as CASPGDTYNEQFF.

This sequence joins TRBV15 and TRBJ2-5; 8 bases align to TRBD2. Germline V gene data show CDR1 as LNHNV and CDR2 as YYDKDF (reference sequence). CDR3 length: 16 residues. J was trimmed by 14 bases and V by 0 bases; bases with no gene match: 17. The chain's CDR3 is CATSRERSGSGRGNYF. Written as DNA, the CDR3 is TGTGCCACCAGCAGAGAAAGGAGCGGGAGTGGAAGAGGAAATTACTTC.

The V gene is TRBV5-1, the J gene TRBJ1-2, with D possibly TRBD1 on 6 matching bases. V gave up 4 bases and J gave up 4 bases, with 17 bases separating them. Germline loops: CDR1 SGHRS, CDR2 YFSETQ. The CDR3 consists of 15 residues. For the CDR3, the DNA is TGCGCCAGCAGCCCAAACCACGCACAGGGCTATGGCTACACCTTC. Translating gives CASSPNHAQGYGYTF. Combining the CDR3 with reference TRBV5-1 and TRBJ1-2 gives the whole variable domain KAGVTQTPRYLIKTRGQQVTLSCSPISGHRSVSWYQQTPGQGLQFLFEYFSETQRNKGNFPGRFSGRQFSNSRSEMNVSTLELGDSALYLCASSPNHAQGYGYTFGSGTRLTVV.

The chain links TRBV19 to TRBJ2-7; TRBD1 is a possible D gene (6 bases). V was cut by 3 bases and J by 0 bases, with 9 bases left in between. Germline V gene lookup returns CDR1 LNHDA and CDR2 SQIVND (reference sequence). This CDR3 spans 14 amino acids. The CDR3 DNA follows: TGTGCCAGTAGTATCCAGACAGGCTCCTACGAGCAGTACTTC. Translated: CASSIQTGSYEQYF.

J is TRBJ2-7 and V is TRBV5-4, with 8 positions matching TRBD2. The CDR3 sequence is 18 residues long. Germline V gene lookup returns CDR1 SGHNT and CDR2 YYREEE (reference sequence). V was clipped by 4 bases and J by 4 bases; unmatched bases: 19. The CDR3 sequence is CASSQRDSGTPLPYEQYF. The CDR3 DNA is TGTGCCAGCAGCCAGCGGGATAGCGGGACCCCTCTCCCTTACGAGCAGTACTTC.

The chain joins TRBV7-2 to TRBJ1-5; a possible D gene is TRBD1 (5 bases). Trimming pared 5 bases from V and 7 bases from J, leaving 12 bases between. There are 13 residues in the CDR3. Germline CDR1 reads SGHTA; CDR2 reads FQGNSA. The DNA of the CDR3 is TGTGCCAGCAGCAAACTCGACAGCCAGCCCCAGCATTTT. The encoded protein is CASSKLDSQPQHF. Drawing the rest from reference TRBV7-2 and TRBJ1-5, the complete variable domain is GAGVSQSPSNKVTEKGKDVELRCDPISGHTALYWYRQSLGQGLEFLIYFQGNSAPDKSGLPSDRFSAERTGGSVSTLTIQRTQQEDSAVYLCASSKLDSQPQHFGDGTRLSIL.

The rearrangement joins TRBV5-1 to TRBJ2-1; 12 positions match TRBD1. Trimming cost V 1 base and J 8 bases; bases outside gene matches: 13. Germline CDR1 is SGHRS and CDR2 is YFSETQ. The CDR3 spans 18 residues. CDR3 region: CASSLSTWDRGLSDEQFF. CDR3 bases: TGCGCCAGCAGCTTGAGTACCTGGGACAGGGGGCTTAGCGATGAGCAGTTCTTC.

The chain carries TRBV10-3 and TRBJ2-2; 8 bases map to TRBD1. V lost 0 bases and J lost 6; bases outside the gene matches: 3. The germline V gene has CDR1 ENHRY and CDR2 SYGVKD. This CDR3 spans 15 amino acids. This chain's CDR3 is CAISESAGGPGELFF. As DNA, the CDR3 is TGTGCCATCAGTGAGTCGGCAGGGGGCCCCGGGGAGCTGTTTTTT.

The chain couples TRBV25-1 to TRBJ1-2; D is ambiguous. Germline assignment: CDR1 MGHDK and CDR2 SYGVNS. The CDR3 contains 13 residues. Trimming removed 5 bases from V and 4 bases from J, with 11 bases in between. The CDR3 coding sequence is TGTGCCAGCAGTTACGGGAGCCCCTATGGCTACACCTTC. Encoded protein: CASSYGSPYGYTF.

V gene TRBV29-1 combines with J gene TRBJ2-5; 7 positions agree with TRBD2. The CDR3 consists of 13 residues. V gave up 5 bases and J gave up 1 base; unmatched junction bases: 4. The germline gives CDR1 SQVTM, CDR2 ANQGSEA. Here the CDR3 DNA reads TGCAGCGTTCGTTCTAGCGGCCAAGAGACCCAGTACTTC. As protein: CSVRSSGQETQYF.

CDR3 DNA: TGTGCCAGCAGAGGTGGGACGAGGCAAGAGACCCAGTACTTC. It yields the protein CASRGGTRQETQYF. The chain is built from TRBV2 and TRBJ2-5; the D gene could be TRBD1 or TRBD2 (5 bases each). CDR1 is SNHLY and CDR2 is FYNNEI in the germline V gene. This CDR3 comprises 14 residues. The V end lost 6 bases, the J end lost 2 bases, and 13 bases lay between the germline ends. The entire variable domain, with the rest obtained from reference TRBV2 and TRBJ2-5, is as follows: EPEVTQTPSHQVTQMGQEVILRCVPISNHLYFYWYRQILGQKVEFLVSFYNNEISEKSEIFDDQFSVERPDGSNFTLKIRSTKLEDSAMYFCASRGGTRQETQYFGPGTRLLVL.

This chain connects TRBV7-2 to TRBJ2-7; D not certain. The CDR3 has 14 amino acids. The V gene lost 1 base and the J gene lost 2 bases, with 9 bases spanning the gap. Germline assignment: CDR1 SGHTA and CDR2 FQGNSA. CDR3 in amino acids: CASSLGFITYEQYF. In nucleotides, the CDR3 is TGTGCCAGCAGCTTAGGTTTCATCACCTACGAGCAGTACTTC. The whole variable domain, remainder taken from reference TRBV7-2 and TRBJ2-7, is GAGVSQSPSNKVTEKGKDVELRCDPISGHTALYWYRQSLGQGLEFLIYFQGNSAPDKSGLPSDRFSAERTGGSVSTLTIQRTQQEDSAVYLCASSLGFITYEQYFGPGTRLTVT.

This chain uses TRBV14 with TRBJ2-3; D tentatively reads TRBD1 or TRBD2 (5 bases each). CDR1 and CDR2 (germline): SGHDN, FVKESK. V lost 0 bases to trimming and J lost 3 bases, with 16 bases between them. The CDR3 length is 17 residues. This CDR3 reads CASSQDSGRGGTDTQYF. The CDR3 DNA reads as TGTGCCAGCAGCCAAGATTCGGGACGGGGTGGTACAGATACGCAGTATTTT.

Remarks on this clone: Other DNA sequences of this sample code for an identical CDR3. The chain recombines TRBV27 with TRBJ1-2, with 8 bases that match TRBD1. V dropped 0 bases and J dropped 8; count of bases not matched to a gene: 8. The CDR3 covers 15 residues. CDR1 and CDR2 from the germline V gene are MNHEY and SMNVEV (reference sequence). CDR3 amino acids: CASSLSKTGARGYTF. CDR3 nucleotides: TGTGCCAGCAGTTTATCGAAGACAGGGGCGAGGGGCTACACCTTC.

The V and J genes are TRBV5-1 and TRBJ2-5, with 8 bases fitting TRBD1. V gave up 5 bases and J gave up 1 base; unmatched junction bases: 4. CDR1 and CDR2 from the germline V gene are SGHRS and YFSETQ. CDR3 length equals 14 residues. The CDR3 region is CASSYDRGQETQYF. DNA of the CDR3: TGCGCCAGCAGTTATGACAGGGGCCAAGAGACCCAGTACTTC.

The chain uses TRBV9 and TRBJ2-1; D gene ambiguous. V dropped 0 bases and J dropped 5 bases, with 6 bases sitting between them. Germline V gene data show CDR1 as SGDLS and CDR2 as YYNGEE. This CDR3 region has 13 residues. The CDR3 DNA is TGTGCCAGCAGCGTAGGGCCAGACAATGAGCAGTTCTTC. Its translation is CASSVGPDNEQFF.

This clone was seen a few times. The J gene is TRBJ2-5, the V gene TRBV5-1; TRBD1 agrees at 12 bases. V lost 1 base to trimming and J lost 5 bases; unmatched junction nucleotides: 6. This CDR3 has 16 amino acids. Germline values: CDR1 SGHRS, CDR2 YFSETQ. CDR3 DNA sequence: TGCGCCAGCAGCTTGACCGGGACAGGGGGCGTCGAGACCCAGTACTTC. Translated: CASSLTGTGGVETQYF.

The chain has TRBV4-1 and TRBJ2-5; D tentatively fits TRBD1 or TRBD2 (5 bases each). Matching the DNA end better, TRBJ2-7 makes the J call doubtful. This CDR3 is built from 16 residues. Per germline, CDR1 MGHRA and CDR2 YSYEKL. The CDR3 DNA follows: TGCGCCAGCAGCCTCTATTGGGACCACAGCTCCTACGAGCAGTACTTC. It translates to CASSLYWDHSSYEQYF.

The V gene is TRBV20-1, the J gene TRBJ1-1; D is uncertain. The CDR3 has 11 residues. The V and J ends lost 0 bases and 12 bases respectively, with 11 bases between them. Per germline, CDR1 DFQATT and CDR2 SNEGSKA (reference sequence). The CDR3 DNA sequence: TGCAGTGCTAGAGATAGGGCCAAACCTTTCTTT. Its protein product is CSARDRAKPFF.

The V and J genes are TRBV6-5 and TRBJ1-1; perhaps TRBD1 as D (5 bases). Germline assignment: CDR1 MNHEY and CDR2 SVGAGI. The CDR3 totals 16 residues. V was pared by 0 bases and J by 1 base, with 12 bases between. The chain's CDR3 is CASSYSGRDWNTEAFF. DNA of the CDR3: TGTGCCAGCAGTTACTCCGGCAGGGATTGGAACACTGAAGCTTTCTTT.

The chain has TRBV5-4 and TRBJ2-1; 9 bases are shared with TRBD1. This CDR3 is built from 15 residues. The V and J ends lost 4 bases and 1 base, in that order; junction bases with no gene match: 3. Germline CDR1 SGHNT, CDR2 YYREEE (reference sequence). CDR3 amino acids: CASSLGQGSYNEQFF. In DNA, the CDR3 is TGTGCCAGCAGCCTTGGACAGGGGTCCTACAATGAGCAGTTCTTC.

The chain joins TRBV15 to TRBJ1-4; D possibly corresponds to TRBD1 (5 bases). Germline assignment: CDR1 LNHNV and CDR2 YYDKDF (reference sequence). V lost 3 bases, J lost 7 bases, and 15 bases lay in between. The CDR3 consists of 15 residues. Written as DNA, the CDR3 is TGTGCCACCAGCAGTGGTACCAGGGAATCTGAAAAACTGTTTTTT. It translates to CATSSGTRESEKLFF.